This T cell receptor (beta chain) was identified during a study of CD8 T cells in ankylosing spondylitis. Study findings and constraints: Clones linked to disease, bearing a CD8+ phenotype, were relatively rare in peripheral blood. It appeared that ankylosing spondylitis blood was characterized by a TCR beta motif of under ten highly homologous variants. It was reported that disease-linked clones were significantly enriched in matched ankylosing spondylitis synovial fluid.

Turning to this clonotype: Its antigen is not identified. A clone one base away is much larger, so this may be a read error.

For TCR beta, libraries came from quantitative 5'-RACE with molecular barcodes. TCRdb fed the 5' RACE reads into MiXCR, producing one record per CDR3 protein. The sample gives around 160,000 distinct CDR3 sequences, around a tenth of which show up once; about 27% is in the top ten. V dropped 4 bases and J dropped 4; count of bases not matched to a gene: 10. The CDR3 has 15 residues. The germline V gene has CDR1 SGHRS and CDR2 YFSETQ. Specimen: blood, either unsorted or a sorted T cell fraction (not recorded which). The origin of this receptor is a male donor with ankylosing spondylitis or in good health (not recorded which). The rearrangement uses TRBV5-1 and TRBJ1-2; 7 bases agree with TRBD1. The CDR3, as DNA: TGCGCCAGCAGCATTACTAGACAGGGAAGCTATGGCTACACCTTC. Its translation is CASSITRQGSYGYTF.